This T cell receptor (beta chain) was documented in a study of blood T cell repertoires in COVID-19. The wider study: The United States, Italy and Spain supplied acute and convalescent COVID-19 samples. The analysed material was cDNA or gDNA that came from T cells, B-cell-depleted T cells, or PBMCs.

The CDR3 covers 10 residues. V lost 7 bases and J 10 bases, leaving 5 bases between the germline ends. The germline V gene encodes CDR1 ENHRY and CDR2 SYGVKD. Some clones are missing from TCRdb's copy, which holds only in-frame ones; the method was immunoSEQ multiplex PCR. Of some 240,000 clones listed, about 81% are singletons. What was sequenced was PBMCs or T cells enriched from blood (not recorded which). This TCR derives from a man aged 25-45 years with acute COVID-19. This chain connects TRBV10-3 to TRBJ1-6, with unresolved D. The CDR3: CAITRSPLHF. The CDR3 region has the DNA TGTGCCATCACGAGATCACCCCTCCACTTT.